The rows below give T cell receptor beta chains drawn from one sample of a study of regulatory T cells in long-lasting Graves disease. One entry per CDR3 protein results from TCRdb running MiXCR on the multiplex PCR reads. This table has 350,000 to 450,000 distinct CDR3 sequences, roughly 10% appearing once. This sample also appeared in a second study, on T cells in Graves' hyperthyroidism and ophthalmopathy.

The specimen was peripheral blood mononuclear cells (PBMCs), collected at new diagnosis, from a patient treated with antithyroid drugs. These receptors all stem from a woman under 30 with Graves disease. Both conserved end residues are part of each CDR3. The order of the fields is clone size, J gene, D gene, V gene, CDR3 DNA, CDR3 protein. The D gene is left open where the match is weak. Some rows have no size entry. The others give once, few or many, or a class for an expanded clone.

abundance: .; j_gene: TRBJ2-1; d_gene: .; v_gene: TRBV4-1; CDR3nt: TGCGCCAGCAGCCAACCGGGCGGGCCAGAGGTCAATGAGCAGTTCTTC; CDR3aa: CASSQPGGPEVNEQFF
abundance: many; j_gene: TRBJ2-3; d_gene: TRBD2; v_gene: TRBV7-6; CDR3nt: TGTGCCAGCAGCTTAAGGCCACGGGGCGGGAGGGCCACGCGAGGTACGCAGTATTTT; CDR3aa: CASSLRPRGGRATRGTQYF
abundance: many; j_gene: TRBJ1-2; d_gene: .; v_gene: TRBV28; CDR3nt: TGTGCCAGCAGTCAGGGCTGGTATGGCTACACCTTC; CDR3aa: CASSQGWYGYTF
abundance: many; j_gene: TRBJ2-5; d_gene: .; v_gene: TRBV11-2; CDR3nt: TGTGCCAGCAGCCCGTCCCTTATAGAAGAGACCCAGTACTTC; CDR3aa: CASSPSLIEETQYF
abundance: many; j_gene: TRBJ2-1; d_gene: .; v_gene: TRBV12-3/TRBV12-4; CDR3nt: TGTGCCAGCAGCTTAAGCCTAGCAGGCGGTGAGCAGTTCTTC; CDR3aa: CASSLSLAGGEQFF
abundance: many; j_gene: TRBJ2-1; d_gene: .; v_gene: TRBV7-2; CDR3nt: TGTGCCAGCAGCCGCCTAGGTAGGGAGCAGTTCTTC; CDR3aa: CASSRLGREQFF
abundance: many; j_gene: TRBJ2-2; d_gene: .; v_gene: TRBV5-1; CDR3nt: TGCGCCAGCCGATCCCTGACTGAGCCCGGGGAGCTGTTTTTT; CDR3aa: CASRSLTEPGELFF
abundance: few; j_gene: TRBJ1-2; d_gene: .; v_gene: TRBV7-9; CDR3nt: TGTGCCAGCAGCTTAGCCGGGCGGGCAAACTATGGCTACACCTTC; CDR3aa: CASSLAGRANYGYTF
abundance: many; j_gene: TRBJ1-2; d_gene: .; v_gene: TRBV2; CDR3nt: TGTGCCAGCAGACCAGGTGGGCAGGGCCACACTAAAGACCAGAGGATTAACTATGGCTACACCTTC; CDR3aa: CASRPGGQGHTKDQRINYGYTF
abundance: few; j_gene: TRBJ2-3; d_gene: .; v_gene: TRBV6-1; CDR3nt: TGTGCCAGCAGTGAAGCTTCTGTGGATACGCAGTATTTT; CDR3aa: CASSEASVDTQYF
abundance: few; j_gene: TRBJ1-5; d_gene: .; v_gene: TRBV10-3; CDR3nt: TGTGCCATCAGTGAGTCCCAGGGAGGTCAGCCCCAGCATTTT; CDR3aa: CAISESQGGQPQHF
abundance: many; j_gene: TRBJ2-1; d_gene: TRBD2; v_gene: TRBV11-1; CDR3nt: TGTGCCAGCAGCTTGAGGGGAGATAGCGGGAGTCTGGATGAGCAGTTCTTC; CDR3aa: CASSLRGDSGSLDEQFF
abundance: many; j_gene: TRBJ2-7; d_gene: TRBD2; v_gene: TRBV12-3/TRBV12-4; CDR3nt: TGTGCCAGCAGTTCCAGCGGGACTTGGACCGGGAAAGCCTACGAGCAGTACTTC; CDR3aa: CASSSSGTWTGKAYEQYF
abundance: .; j_gene: TRBJ2-2; d_gene: TRBD1; v_gene: TRBV30; CDR3nt: TGTGCCTGGAGCATCCGGGACAGGGGACCGATGGAGCTGTTTTTT; CDR3aa: CAWSIRDRGPMELFF
abundance: many; j_gene: TRBJ2-7; d_gene: .; v_gene: TRBV6-5; CDR3nt: TGTGCCAGCAGTTCGACGGAAGGGGAGCTCTACGAGCAGTACTTC; CDR3aa: CASSSTEGELYEQYF
abundance: many; j_gene: TRBJ1-5; d_gene: .; v_gene: TRBV20-1; CDR3nt: TGCAGTGCTAGAAAAGGGAATCAGCCCCAGCATTTT; CDR3aa: CSARKGNQPQHF
abundance: .; j_gene: TRBJ2-3; d_gene: TRBD2; v_gene: TRBV7-2; CDR3nt: TGTGCCAGCAGCCTCCGACTAGCGGGGGGGCCCGTCACAGATACGCAGTATTTT; CDR3aa: CASSLRLAGGPVTDTQYF
abundance: .; j_gene: TRBJ2-7; d_gene: .; v_gene: TRBV6-2/TRBV6-3; CDR3nt: TGTGCCAGCAGTACTGGAGACCCCTACGAGCAGTACTTC; CDR3aa: CASSTGDPYEQYF
abundance: few; j_gene: TRBJ2-7; d_gene: .; v_gene: TRBV4-1; CDR3nt: TGCGCCAGCAGCCAAGGGGGCCAGGGGAGCCACGAGCAGTACTTC; CDR3aa: CASSQGGQGSHEQYF
abundance: many; j_gene: TRBJ1-4; d_gene: .; v_gene: TRBV2; CDR3nt: TGTGCCACCCGGGGGGCTAGCGGGGATGAAAAACTGTTTTTT; CDR3aa: CATRGASGDEKLFF
abundance: many; j_gene: TRBJ2-1; d_gene: TRBD2; v_gene: TRBV6-1; CDR3nt: TGTGCCAGCAGTAACCTACTAGCGTATGAGCAGTTCTTC; CDR3aa: CASSNLLAYEQFF
abundance: many; j_gene: TRBJ1-4; d_gene: .; v_gene: TRBV7-2; CDR3nt: TGTGCCAGCAGCTTAGACCGGCTTAATGAAAAACTGTTTTTT; CDR3aa: CASSLDRLNEKLFF